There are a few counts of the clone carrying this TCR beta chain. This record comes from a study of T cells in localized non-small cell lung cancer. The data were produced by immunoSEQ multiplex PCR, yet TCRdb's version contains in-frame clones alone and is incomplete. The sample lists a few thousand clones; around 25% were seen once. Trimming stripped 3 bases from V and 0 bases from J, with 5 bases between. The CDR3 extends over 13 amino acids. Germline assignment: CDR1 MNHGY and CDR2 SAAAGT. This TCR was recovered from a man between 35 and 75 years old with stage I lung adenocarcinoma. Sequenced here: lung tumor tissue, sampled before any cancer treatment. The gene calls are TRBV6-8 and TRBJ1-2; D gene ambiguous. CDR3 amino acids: CASSYYSNYGYTF. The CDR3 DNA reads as TGTGCCAGCAGTTATTACTCTAACTATGGCTACACCTTC.